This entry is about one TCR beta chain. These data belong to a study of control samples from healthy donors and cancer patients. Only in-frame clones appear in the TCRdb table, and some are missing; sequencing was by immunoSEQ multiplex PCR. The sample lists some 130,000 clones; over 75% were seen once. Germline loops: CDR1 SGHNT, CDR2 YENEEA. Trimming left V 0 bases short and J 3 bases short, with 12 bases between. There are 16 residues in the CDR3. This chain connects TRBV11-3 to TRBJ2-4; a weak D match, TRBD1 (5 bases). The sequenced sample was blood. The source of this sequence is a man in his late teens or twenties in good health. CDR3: CASSLDSQGGKNIQYF. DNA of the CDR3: TGTGCCAGCAGCTTAGATTCCCAGGGCGGCAAAAACATTCAGTACTTC.